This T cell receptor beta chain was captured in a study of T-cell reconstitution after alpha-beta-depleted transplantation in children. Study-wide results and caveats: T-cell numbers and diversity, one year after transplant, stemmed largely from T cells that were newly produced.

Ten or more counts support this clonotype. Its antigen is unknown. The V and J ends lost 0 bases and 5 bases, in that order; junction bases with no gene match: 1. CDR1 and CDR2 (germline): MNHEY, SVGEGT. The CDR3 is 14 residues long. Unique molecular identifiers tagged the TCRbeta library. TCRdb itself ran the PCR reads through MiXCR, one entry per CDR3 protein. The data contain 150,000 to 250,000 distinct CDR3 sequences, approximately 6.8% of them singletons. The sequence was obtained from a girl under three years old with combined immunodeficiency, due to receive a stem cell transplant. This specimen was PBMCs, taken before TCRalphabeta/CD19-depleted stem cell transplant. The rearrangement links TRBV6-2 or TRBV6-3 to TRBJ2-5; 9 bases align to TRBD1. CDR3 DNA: TGTGCCAGCAGTTACTCACAGGGGGCCGAGACCCAGTACTTC. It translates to CASSYSQGAETQYF.